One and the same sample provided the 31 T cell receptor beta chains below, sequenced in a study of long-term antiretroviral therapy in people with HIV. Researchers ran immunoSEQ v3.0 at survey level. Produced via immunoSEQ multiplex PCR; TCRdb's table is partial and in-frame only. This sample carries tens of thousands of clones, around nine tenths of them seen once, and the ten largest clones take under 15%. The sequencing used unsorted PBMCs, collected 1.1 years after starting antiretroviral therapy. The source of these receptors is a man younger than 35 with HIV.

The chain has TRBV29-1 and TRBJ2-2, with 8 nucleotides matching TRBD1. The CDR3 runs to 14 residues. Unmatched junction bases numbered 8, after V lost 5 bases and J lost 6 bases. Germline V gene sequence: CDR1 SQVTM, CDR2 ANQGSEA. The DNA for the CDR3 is TGCAGCGTTCAGGGGGCGTCGGTATCCGGGGAGCTGTTTTTT. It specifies CSVQGASVSGELFF.

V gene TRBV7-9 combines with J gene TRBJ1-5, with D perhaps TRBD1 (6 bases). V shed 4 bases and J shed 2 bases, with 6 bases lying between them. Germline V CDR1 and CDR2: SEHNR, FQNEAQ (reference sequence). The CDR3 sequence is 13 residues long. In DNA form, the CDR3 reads TGTGCCAGCAGCTGGACAGGCAATCAGCCCCAGCATTTT. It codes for CASSWTGNQPQHF.

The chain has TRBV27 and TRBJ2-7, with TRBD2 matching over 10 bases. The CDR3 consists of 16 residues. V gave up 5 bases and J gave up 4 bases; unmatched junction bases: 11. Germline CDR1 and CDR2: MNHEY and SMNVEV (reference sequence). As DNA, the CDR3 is TGTGCCAGCAGTCCCCTGGAACTAGCGGGGAGATACGAGCAGTACTTC. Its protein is CASSPLELAGRYEQYF.

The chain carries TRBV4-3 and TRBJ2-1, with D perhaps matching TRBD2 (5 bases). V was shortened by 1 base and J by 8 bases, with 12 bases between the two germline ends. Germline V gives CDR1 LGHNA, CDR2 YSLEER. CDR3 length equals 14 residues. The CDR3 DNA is TGCGCCAGCAGCCAAGGGTTAGCGAGAGATGAGCAGTTCTTC. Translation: CASSQGLARDEQFF.

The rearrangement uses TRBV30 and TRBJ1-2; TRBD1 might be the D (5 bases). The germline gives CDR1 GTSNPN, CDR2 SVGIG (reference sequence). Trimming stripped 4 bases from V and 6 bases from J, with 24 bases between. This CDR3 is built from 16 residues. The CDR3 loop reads CAWMEGQGRVVNGYTF. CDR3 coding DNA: TGTGCCTGGATGGAGGGGCAGGGAAGGGTTGTGAATGGCTACACCTTC.

Here the CDR3 reads CASSRDRAPYGYTF. CDR3 DNA: TGTGCCAGCAGTCGGGACAGGGCCCCCTATGGCTACACCTTC. The chain combines TRBV6-5 with TRBJ1-2; TRBD1 agrees at 9 bases. V shed 5 bases and J 4 bases; nucleotides not matched to a gene: 5. This CDR3 has 14 residues. Germline assignment: CDR1 MNHEY and CDR2 SVGAGI.

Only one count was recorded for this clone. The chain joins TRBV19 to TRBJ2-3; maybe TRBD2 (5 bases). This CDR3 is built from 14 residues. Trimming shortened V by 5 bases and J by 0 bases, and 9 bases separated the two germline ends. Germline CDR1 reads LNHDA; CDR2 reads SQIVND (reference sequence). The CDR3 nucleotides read TGTGCCAGTAGTCCCCGGGAAAGCACAGATACGCAGTATTTT. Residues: CASSPRESTDTQYF.

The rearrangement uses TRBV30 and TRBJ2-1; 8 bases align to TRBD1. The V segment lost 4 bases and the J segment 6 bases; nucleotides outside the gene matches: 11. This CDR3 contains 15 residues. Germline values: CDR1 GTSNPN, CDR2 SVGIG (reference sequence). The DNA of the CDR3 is TGTGCCTGGACCCAAATGGACAGGGAAGGCAATGAGCAGTTCTTC. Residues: CAWTQMDREGNEQFF.

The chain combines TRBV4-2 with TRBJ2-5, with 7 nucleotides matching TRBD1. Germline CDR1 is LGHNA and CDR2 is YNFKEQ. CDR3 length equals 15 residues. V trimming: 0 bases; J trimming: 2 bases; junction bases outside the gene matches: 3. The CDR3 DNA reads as TGTGCCAGCAGCCAAGATAGGGGGCCTCAAGAGACCCAGTACTTC. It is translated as CASSQDRGPQETQYF.

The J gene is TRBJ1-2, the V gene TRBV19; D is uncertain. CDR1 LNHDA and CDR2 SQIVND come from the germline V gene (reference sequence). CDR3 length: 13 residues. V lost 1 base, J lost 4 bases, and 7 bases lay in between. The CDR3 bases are TGTGCCAGTAGTATAGGGCGGACCTATGGCTACACCTTC. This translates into CASSIGRTYGYTF.

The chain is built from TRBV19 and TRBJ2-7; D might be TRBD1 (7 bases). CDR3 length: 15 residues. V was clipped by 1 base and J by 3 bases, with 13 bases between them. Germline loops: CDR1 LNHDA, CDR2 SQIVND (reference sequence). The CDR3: CASSIGRGEYYEQYF. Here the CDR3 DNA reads TGTGCCAGTAGTATAGGCAGGGGGGAATACTACGAGCAGTACTTC.

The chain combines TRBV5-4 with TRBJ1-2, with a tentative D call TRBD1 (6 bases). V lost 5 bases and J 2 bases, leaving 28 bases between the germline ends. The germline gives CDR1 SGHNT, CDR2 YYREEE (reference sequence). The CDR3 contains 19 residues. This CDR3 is CASRRLSGDTDPENYGYTF. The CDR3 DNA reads TGTGCCAGCAGGCGCCTGTCAGGGGACACAGATCCCGAGAACTATGGCTACACCTTC.

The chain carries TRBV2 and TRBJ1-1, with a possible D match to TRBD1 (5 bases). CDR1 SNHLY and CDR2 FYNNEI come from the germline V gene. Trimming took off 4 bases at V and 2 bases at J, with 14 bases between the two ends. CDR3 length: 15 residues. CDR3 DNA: TGTGCCAGCAGTGTAGATGGGGGGAGAAACACTGAAGCTTTCTTT. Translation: CASSVDGGRNTEAFF.

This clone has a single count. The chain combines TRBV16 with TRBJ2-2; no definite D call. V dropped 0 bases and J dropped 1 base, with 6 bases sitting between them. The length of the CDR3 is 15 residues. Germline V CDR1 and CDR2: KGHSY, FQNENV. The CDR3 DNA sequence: TGTGCCAGCAGCCAATCGGGGTTGAACACCGGGGAGCTGTTTTTT. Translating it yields CASSQSGLNTGELFF.

CDR3 amino acids: CASSLLTGLSGNTIYF. For the CDR3, the DNA is TGTGCCAGCAGCCTCCTCACTGGGCTCTCTGGAAACACCATATATTTT. The chain has TRBV7-8 and TRBJ1-3; D gene uncertain. This CDR3 spans 16 amino acids. The V end lost 5 bases, the J end lost 0 bases, and 14 bases lay between the germline ends. Germline CDR1 and CDR2: SGHVS and FQNEAQ.

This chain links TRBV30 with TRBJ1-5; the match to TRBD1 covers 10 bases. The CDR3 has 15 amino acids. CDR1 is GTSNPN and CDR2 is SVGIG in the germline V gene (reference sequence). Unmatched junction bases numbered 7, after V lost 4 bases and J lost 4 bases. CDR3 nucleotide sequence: TGTGCCTGGACCCCCCGACAGGGGGCGAATCAGCCCCAGCATTTT. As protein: CAWTPRQGANQPQHF.

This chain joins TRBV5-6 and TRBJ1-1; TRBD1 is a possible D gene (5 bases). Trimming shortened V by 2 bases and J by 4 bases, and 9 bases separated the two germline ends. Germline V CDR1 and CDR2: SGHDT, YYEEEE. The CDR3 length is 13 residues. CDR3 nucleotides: TGTGCCAGCAGCTTCCGCGGGGCCACTGAAGCTTTCTTT. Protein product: CASSFRGATEAFF.

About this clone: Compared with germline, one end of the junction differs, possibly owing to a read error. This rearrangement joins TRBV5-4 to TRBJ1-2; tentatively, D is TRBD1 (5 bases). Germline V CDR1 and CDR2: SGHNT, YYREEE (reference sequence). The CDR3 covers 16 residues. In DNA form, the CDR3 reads TGCGCCAGCAGCCAAGAACCCCTCCGGGGCGGTTATGGCTACACCTTC. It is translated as CASSQEPLRGGYGYTF.

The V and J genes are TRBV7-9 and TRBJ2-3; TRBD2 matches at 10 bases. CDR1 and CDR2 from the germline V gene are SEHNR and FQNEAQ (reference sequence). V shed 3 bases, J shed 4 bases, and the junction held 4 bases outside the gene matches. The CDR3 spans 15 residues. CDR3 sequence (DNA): TGTGCCAGCAGCTTTCCCCTAGCGGGAGCAGATACGCAGTATTTT. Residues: CASSFPLAGADTQYF.

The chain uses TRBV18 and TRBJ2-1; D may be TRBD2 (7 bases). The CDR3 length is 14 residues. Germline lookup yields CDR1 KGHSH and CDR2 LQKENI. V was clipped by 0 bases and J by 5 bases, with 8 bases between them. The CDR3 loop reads CASSPPGGHNEQFF. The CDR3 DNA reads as TGTGCCAGCTCACCACCGGGGGGGCACAATGAGCAGTTCTTC.

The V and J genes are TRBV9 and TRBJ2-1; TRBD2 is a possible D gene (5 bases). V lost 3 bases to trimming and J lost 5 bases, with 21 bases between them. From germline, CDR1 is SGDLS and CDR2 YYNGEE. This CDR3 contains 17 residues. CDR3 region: CASSAPPGVQVNNEQFF. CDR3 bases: TGTGCCAGCAGCGCCCCTCCCGGGGTCCAAGTTAACAATGAGCAGTTCTTC.

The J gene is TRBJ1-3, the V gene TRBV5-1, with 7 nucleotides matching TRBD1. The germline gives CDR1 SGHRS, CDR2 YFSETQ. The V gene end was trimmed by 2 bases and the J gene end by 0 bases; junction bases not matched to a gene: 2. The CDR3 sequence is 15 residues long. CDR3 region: CASSLGTDSGNTIYF. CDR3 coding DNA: TGCGCCAGCAGCTTAGGGACAGACTCTGGAAACACCATATATTTT.

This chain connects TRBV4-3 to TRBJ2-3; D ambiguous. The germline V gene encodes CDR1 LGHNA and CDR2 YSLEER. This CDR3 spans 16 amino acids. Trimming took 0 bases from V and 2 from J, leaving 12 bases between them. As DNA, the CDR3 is TGCGCCAGCAGCCAAGAAGGCGGCAGTTTCACAGATACGCAGTATTTT. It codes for CASSQEGGSFTDTQYF.

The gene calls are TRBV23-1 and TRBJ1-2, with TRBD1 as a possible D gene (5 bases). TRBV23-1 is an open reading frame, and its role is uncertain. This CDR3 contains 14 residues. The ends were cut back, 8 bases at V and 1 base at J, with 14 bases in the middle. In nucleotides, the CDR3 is TGCGCCAGCGGACGTCCGGGACGTAACTATGGCTACACCTTC. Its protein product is CASGRPGRNYGYTF.

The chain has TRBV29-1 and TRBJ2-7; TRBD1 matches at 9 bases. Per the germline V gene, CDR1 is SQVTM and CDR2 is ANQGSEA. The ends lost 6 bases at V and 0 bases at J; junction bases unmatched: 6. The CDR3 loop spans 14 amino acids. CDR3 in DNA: TGCAGCGTCGAGGGGACAGGGAGCTCCTACGAGCAGTACTTC. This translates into CSVEGTGSSYEQYF.

CDR3 in DNA: TGTGCCAGCAGCTTAGCCTATGGAGGACAGGGGACGTACGAGCAGTACTTC. This encodes CASSLAYGGQGTYEQYF. The rearrangement links TRBV11-2 to TRBJ2-7, with 9 bases matching TRBD1. V lost 1 base to trimming and J lost 4 bases; unmatched junction nucleotides: 11. Germline V gene sequence: CDR1 SGHAT, CDR2 FQNNGV. The CDR3 sequence is 17 residues long.

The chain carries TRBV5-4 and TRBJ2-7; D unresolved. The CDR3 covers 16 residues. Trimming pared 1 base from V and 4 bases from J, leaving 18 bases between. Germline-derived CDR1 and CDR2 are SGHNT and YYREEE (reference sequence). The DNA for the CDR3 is TGTGCCAGCAGCTTGTCTCCCGGCCAGATTGCGTACGAGCAGTACTTC. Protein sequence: CASSLSPGQIAYEQYF.

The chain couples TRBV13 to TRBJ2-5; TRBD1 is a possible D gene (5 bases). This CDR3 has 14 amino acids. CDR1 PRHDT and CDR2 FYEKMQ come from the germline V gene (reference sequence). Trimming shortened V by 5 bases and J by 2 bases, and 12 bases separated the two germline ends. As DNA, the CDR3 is TGTGCCAGCAGCGGGGCCTCTAAGCAAGAGACCCAGTACTTC. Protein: CASSGASKQETQYF.

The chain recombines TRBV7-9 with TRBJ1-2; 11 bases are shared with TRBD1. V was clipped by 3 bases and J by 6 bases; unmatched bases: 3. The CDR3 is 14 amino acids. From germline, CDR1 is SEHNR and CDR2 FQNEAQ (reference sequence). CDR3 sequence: CASSFGQGADGYTF. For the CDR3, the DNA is TGTGCCAGCAGCTTCGGACAGGGGGCTGATGGCTACACCTTC.

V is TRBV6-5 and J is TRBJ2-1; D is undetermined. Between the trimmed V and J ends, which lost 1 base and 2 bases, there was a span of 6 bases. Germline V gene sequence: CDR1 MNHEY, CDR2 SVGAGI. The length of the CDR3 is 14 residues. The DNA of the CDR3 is TGTGCCAGCAGTTACTTTGGGCCCTACAATGAGCAGTTCTTC. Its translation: CASSYFGPYNEQFF.

The CDR3 is CAARSGGASYNEQFF. The CDR3 coding sequence is TGTGCCGCCCGTAGCGGGGGGGCGTCGTACAATGAGCAGTTCTTC. The J gene is TRBJ2-1, the V gene TRBV27, with TRBD2 identical over 11 bases. V lost 11 bases and J lost 4; bases outside the gene matches: 10. This CDR3 is built from 15 residues. The V gene's germline CDR1 is MNHEY and CDR2 SMNVEV (reference sequence).